These 26 T cell receptor beta chains share one sample of origin, sequenced in a study of cytomegalovirus exposure and HLA in healthy donors. Both 60 Vbeta primers and 13 Jbeta primers went into the PCR. Some clones are missing from TCRdb's copy, which holds only in-frame ones; the method was immunoSEQ multiplex PCR. The sample shows 85,000 to 100,000 clones, around 64% of them seen only once. Source material: PBMCs. These receptors were collected from a man in his 60s in good health and CMV-seronegative.

In this sample, this clone turned up a few times. The gene calls are TRBV27 and TRBJ2-7, with 7 nucleotides matching TRBD1. The junction had 7 bases not matched to a gene; V was cut back by 6 bases and J by 5 bases. Looked up from germline, CDR1 is MNHEY and CDR2 is SMNVEV (reference sequence). The CDR3 runs to 13 residues. CDR3 nucleotides: TGTGCCAGCAGCCTACAGGGGACAGACGAGCAGTACTTC. Protein product: CASSLQGTDEQYF.

This clone was counted only a few times. The chain combines TRBV6-5 with TRBJ1-3; D not certain. The CDR3 contains 12 residues. Germline-derived CDR1 and CDR2 are MNHEY and SVGAGI. V dropped 7 bases and J dropped 4 bases, with 8 bases sitting between them. CDR3 residues: CASNPSGNTIYF. CDR3 DNA sequence: TGTGCCAGCAATCCATCAGGAAACACCATATATTTT.

The chain joins TRBV2 to TRBJ2-7, with D perhaps TRBD2 (6 bases). This CDR3 spans 12 amino acids. The V gene's germline CDR1 is SNHLY and CDR2 FYNNEI. The V gene lost 7 bases and the J gene lost 5 bases, with 12 bases spanning the gap. The CDR3 DNA follows: TGTGCCAGCAACGGGGGTCGGAACGAGCAGTACTTC. Amino acid sequence: CASNGGRNEQYF.

This clone has just one count. The chain recombines TRBV19 with TRBJ1-1; TRBD1 agrees at 7 bases. The CDR3 extends over 13 amino acids. With V trimmed by 7 bases and J by 4 bases, 6 bases remained unmatched. CDR1 and CDR2 (germline): LNHDA, SQIVND (reference sequence). The CDR3 here is CASKGAGGTEAFF. CDR3 nucleotide sequence: TGTGCCAGTAAGGGGGCTGGGGGCACTGAAGCTTTCTTT. Using reference TRBV19 and TRBJ1-1 for the parts outside the CDR3, the full variable domain is DGGITQSPKYLFRKEGQNVTLSCEQNLNHDAMYWYRQDPGQGLRLIYYSQIVNDFQKGDIAEGYSVSREKKESFPLTVTSAQKNPTAFYLCASKGAGGTEAFFGQGTRLTVV.

The chain couples TRBV10-3 to TRBJ2-7; D is perhaps TRBD2 (6 bases). V gave up 0 bases and J gave up 9 bases, with 15 bases separating them. The germline V gene has CDR1 ENHRY and CDR2 SYGVKD. The CDR3 length is 14 residues. The CDR3 reads CAISESGGTSGQYF. The DNA for the CDR3 is TGTGCCATCAGTGAGTCTGGGGGGACTTCAGGGCAGTACTTC.

This clone has more than one count but fewer than ten. The rearrangement links TRBV30 to TRBJ2-7, with 9 positions matching TRBD2. V lost 3 bases to trimming and J lost 2 bases; unmatched junction nucleotides: 5. The CDR3 extends over 14 amino acids. From germline, CDR1 is GTSNPN and CDR2 SVGIG (reference sequence). The CDR3 nucleotides are TGTGCCTGGAGGACTAGCGGAATTACCTACGAGCAGTACTTC. Its translation is CAWRTSGITYEQYF.

The table lists this clone with a few counts. The J gene is TRBJ1-1, the V gene TRBV4-1, with D perhaps TRBD1 (6 bases). The germline gives CDR1 MGHRA, CDR2 YSYEKL. The CDR3 is made up of 15 amino acids. Trimming took off 0 bases at V and 6 bases at J, with 14 bases between the two ends. The CDR3 loop is CASSQDRTVFPEAFF. Written as DNA, the CDR3 is TGCGCCAGCAGCCAAGATCGGACAGTTTTTCCTGAAGCTTTCTTT.

The J gene is TRBJ2-3, the V gene TRBV6-5, with 11 bases aligning to TRBD1. The CDR3 loop spans 15 amino acids. J gave up 2 bases and V 6 bases, and 4 bases lay outside the gene matches. Germline loops: CDR1 MNHEY, CDR2 SVGAGI. CDR3 sequence (DNA): TGTGCCAGCAGGGGGACAGGGGGTGACACAGATACGCAGTATTTT. This translates into CASRGTGGDTDTQYF.

This clone was counted a few times. This chain uses TRBV6-5 with TRBJ1-5; 9 bases are shared with TRBD1. In germline, CDR1 is MNHEY, CDR2 SVGAGI. The V gene end was trimmed by 6 bases and the J gene end by 4 bases; junction bases not matched to a gene: 7. The CDR3 is made up of 15 amino acids. The CDR3 region has the DNA TGTGCCAGCAGCTGGACAGGGGCGGTAAATCAGCCCCAGCATTTT. This codes for CASSWTGAVNQPQHF.

The CDR3 DNA reads TGCAGCGTGAGGGACTTCTTTCGGGAGACCCAGTACTTC. Its protein product is CSVRDFFRETQYF. V usage is TRBV29-1 and J usage is TRBJ2-5; D possibly corresponds to TRBD2 (6 bases). The CDR3 totals 13 residues. Germline V gives CDR1 SQVTM, CDR2 ANQGSEA. V was clipped by 6 bases and J by 5 bases, with 16 bases between them.

The chain recombines TRBV2 with TRBJ1-4; 7 bases map to TRBD1. Germline lookup yields CDR1 SNHLY and CDR2 FYNNEI. After removal of 5 bases from V and 8 bases from J, the junction contained 23 bases not matched to a gene. The CDR3 length is 19 residues. The CDR3 sequence: CASSFLQSLRTGVEEKLFF. The CDR3 DNA reads as TGTGCCAGCAGTTTTTTGCAAAGTCTAAGGACAGGCGTGGAGGAAAAACTGTTTTTT.

The V and J genes are TRBV10-3 and TRBJ1-2; no definite D call. The germline CDR1 and CDR2 sequences are ENHRY and SYGVKD. There are 13 residues in the CDR3. The V end lost 4 bases, the J end lost 3 bases, and 9 bases lay between the germline ends. The CDR3 DNA sequence: TGTGCCATCAGTGCCGGGAGCGACTATGGCTACACCTTC. It is translated as CAISAGSDYGYTF.

In regard to this clone: Its ends do not fully match the called genes, so a read error is possible. V usage is TRBV7-9 and J usage is TRBJ2-1; 10 nucleotides line up with TRBD2. The germline V gene has CDR1 SEHNR and CDR2 FQNEAQ (reference sequence). The CDR3 has 15 amino acids. CDR3 coding DNA: TGTTCCAGCAGCTTAGGACTAGCGGCCTACAATGAGCAGTTCTTC. Translating it yields CSSSLGLAAYNEQFF.

This clone has just a few counts. The chain uses TRBV5-6 and TRBJ1-1; 7 bases align to TRBD1. The germline CDR1 and CDR2 sequences are SGHDT and YYEEEE. This CDR3 has 14 amino acids. J gave up 4 bases and V 1 base, and 4 bases lay outside the gene matches. In DNA form, the CDR3 reads TGTGCCAGCAGCTTGAAACAGGGGTCCACTGAAGCTTTCTTT. Its protein product is CASSLKQGSTEAFF.

This clone has just a few counts. This chain links TRBV19 with TRBJ2-7; 10 bases are a match to TRBD2. Trimming at V came to 2 bases and at J to 2 bases, leaving 12 bases not matched to a gene. The CDR3 extends over 18 amino acids. Germline-derived CDR1 and CDR2 are LNHDA and SQIVND (reference sequence). The CDR3: CASSIFPSGRGYAYEQYF. The CDR3 nucleotides are TGTGCCAGTAGTATATTTCCTAGCGGGAGAGGTTACGCCTACGAGCAGTACTTC.

The rearrangement links TRBV2 to TRBJ1-3, with 10 bases fitting TRBD1. With V trimmed by 10 bases and J by 6 bases, 3 bases remained unmatched. The CDR3 has 12 amino acids. CDR1 SNHLY and CDR2 FYNNEI come from the germline V gene. CDR3 nucleotides: TGTGCCATCGGACAGGGGGTAAACACCATATATTTT. Its translation is CAIGQGVNTIYF.

The CDR3 region is CASSPLDRADGYTF. DNA for the CDR3: TGTGCCAGCTCACCTCTTGACAGGGCGGATGGCTACACCTTC. This chain connects TRBV18 to TRBJ1-2, with 7 bases aligning to TRBD1. Germline V gene sequence: CDR1 KGHSH, CDR2 LQKENI. This CDR3 spans 14 amino acids. The ends lost 3 bases at V and 6 bases at J; junction bases unmatched: 7.

This chain uses TRBV18 with TRBJ1-1; D gene unclear. Deletions cut 10 bases from V and 1 base from J, with 19 bases between. CDR3 size: 15 residues. Germline V lookup: CDR1 KGHSH, CDR2 LQKENI. For the CDR3, the DNA is TGTGCCACCAAGTTGGTCCCAGTTGCGAACACTGAAGCTTTCTTT. It yields the protein CATKLVPVANTEAFF.

V is TRBV5-1 and J is TRBJ1-3, with TRBD1 identical over 8 bases. This CDR3 region has 15 residues. V lost 4 bases and J lost 4; bases outside the gene matches: 7. The germline V gene has CDR1 SGHRS and CDR2 YFSETQ. This CDR3 is CASSPGQGSGNTIYF. CDR3 nucleotides: TGCGCCAGCAGCCCCGGACAGGGATCGGGAAACACCATATATTTT.

This clone was counted a few times. The CDR3 is CASSEPGQASGELFF. CDR3 bases: TGTGCCAGCAGTGAACCGGGACAGGCCTCCGGGGAGCTGTTTTTT. The chain employs TRBV6-1 and TRBJ2-2; the match to TRBD1 covers 8 bases. V lost 2 bases, J lost 6 bases, and 5 bases stayed unmatched. CDR3 length: 15 amino acids. Per germline, CDR1 MNHNS and CDR2 SASEGT.

V and J are TRBV19 and TRBJ1-1; TRBD1 matches 7 bases. CDR3 length: 14 residues. Germline assignment: CDR1 LNHDA and CDR2 SQIVND (reference sequence). V gave up 4 bases and J gave up 1 base; unmatched junction bases: 3. The CDR3 loop is CASSKRQGNTEAFF. Written as DNA, the CDR3 is TGTGCCAGTAGTAAGCGACAGGGGAACACTGAAGCTTTCTTT.

This chain uses TRBV2 with TRBJ1-1, with TRBD1 matching over 8 bases. Germline CDR1 SNHLY, CDR2 FYNNEI. The ends lost 7 bases at V and 4 bases at J; junction bases unmatched: 14. The CDR3 is 16 residues long. The CDR3 reads CASTGLGTGLGTEAFF. CDR3 nucleotides: TGTGCCAGCACCGGTCTCGGGACAGGTTTGGGCACTGAAGCTTTCTTT.

The chain couples TRBV9 to TRBJ2-7; 7 bases map to TRBD2. V shed 4 bases and J 6 bases; nucleotides not matched to a gene: 4. Germline CDR1 is SGDLS and CDR2 is YYNGEE. The CDR3 runs to 12 residues. The CDR3 sequence is CASSSGLSEQYF. CDR3 in DNA: TGTGCCAGCAGCTCGGGACTATCCGAGCAGTACTTC.

J is TRBJ1-2 and V is TRBV11-3, with 8 bases fitting TRBD1. CDR1 and CDR2 from the germline V gene are SGHNT and YENEEA. J was trimmed by 6 bases and V by 1 base; bases with no gene match: 16. This CDR3 region has 18 residues. The DNA for the CDR3 is TGTGCCAGCAGCTTAGTTATCGGGACAGGCGTTATTGTTGATGGCTACACCTTC. This sequence encodes CASSLVIGTGVIVDGYTF. Together with reference TRBV11-3 and TRBJ1-2, the CDR3 gives the full variable domain: EAGVVQSPRYKIIEKKQPVAFWCNPISGHNTLYWYLQNLGQGPELLIRYENEEAVDDSQLPKDRFSAERLKGVDSTLKIQPAELGDSAVYLCASSLVIGTGVIVDGYTFGSGTRLTVV.

V and J are TRBV18 and TRBJ1-4, with 9 bases identical to TRBD1. The CDR3 contains 15 residues. With V trimmed by 3 bases and J by 6 bases, 5 bases remained unmatched. Germline values: CDR1 KGHSH, CDR2 LQKENI. The CDR3 protein is CASSPPGQGDEKLFF. In DNA form, the CDR3 reads TGTGCCAGCTCACCTCCGGGACAGGGAGATGAAAAACTGTTTTTT. Complete variable domain (other parts from reference TRBV18 and TRBJ1-4): NAGVMQNPRHLVRRRGQEARLRCSPMKGHSHVYWYRQLPEEGLKFMVYLQKENIIDESGMPKERFSAEFPKEGPSILRIQQVVRGDSAAYFCASSPPGQGDEKLFFGSGTQLSVL.

This sequence joins TRBV27 and TRBJ2-7; 12 nucleotides align to TRBD2. The CDR3 sequence is 15 residues long. V dropped 6 bases and J dropped 5; count of bases not matched to a gene: 8. CDR1 and CDR2 from the germline V gene are MNHEY and SMNVEV (reference sequence). The CDR3 loop reads CASSLTSGGGDEQYF. The CDR3 nucleotides are TGTGCCAGCAGCCTGACTAGCGGGGGTGGCGACGAGCAGTACTTC.